A selection of T cell receptor beta chains follows, all from one sample in a study of shared clonotypes between healthy human individuals. The method was immunoSEQ multiplex PCR; TCRdb's version includes in-frame clones alone and lacks a portion of them. The data hold about 2 million clones, with roughly 96% observed a single time. The sequencing input was naive CD4+ T cells sorted from blood. Every receptor here comes from a man younger than 35 in good health. Each CDR3 is given with its conserved first and last residue. The D gene is left open where the match is weak. Not every row has a clone size; where given, it reads once, few, many or a size class.

V	size	J	D	DNA	CDR3
TRBV11-3	-	TRBJ2-3	TRBD2	TGTGCCAGCAGCCTTAGCGGGAATACGCAGTATTTT	CASSLSGNTQYF
TRBV7-9	-	TRBJ2-7	-	TGTGCCAGCAGCCCGGGAAGATACGACTCCTACGAGCAGTACTTC	CASSPGRYDSYEQYF
TRBV2	-	TRBJ2-3	-	TGTGCCAGCAATTTCTTTTCGGCAGATACGCAGTATTTT	CASNFFSADTQYF
TRBV23-1	-	TRBJ2-7	TRBD1	TGCGCCAGCAGACCCCGACAGGGGGGCTCCTACGAGCAGTACTTC	CASRPRQGGSYEQYF
TRBV2	many	TRBJ1-1	TRBD1	TGTGCCAGCAAGCCAGGGGGGAGGTACACTGAAGCTTTCTTT	CASKPGGRYTEAFF
TRBV5-1	-	TRBJ2-7	-	TGCGCCAGCAGCCCGGACTCAACCGCCTACGAGCAGTACTTC	CASSPDSTAYEQYF
TRBV6-4	few	TRBJ1-2	TRBD1	TGTGCCAGCAGCGTCGGACAGGGCGGCTATGGCTACACCTTC	CASSVGQGGYGYTF
TRBV6-1	-	TRBJ1-2	TRBD1	TGTGCCAGCAGTGAAGTGGGACAGGGGGCGAACGTGTATGGCTACACCTTC	CASSEVGQGANVYGYTF
TRBV7-2	once	TRBJ1-4	TRBD1	TGTGCCAGCAGTGGGACAGCCACCGCAACTAATGAAAAACTGTTTTTT	CASSGTATATNEKLFF
TRBV11-2	-	TRBJ1-3	-	TGTGCCAGCAGCTCCCTGACGGCTGGCTCTGGAAACACCATATATTTT	CASSSLTAGSGNTIYF
TRBV6-1	few	TRBJ2-1	TRBD1	TGTGCCAGTTGTGACCGGGACAGGGTAAACAATGAGCAGTTCTTC	CASCDRDRVNNEQFF
TRBV28	-	TRBJ1-5	TRBD1	TGTGCCAGCAGCTTCAGGGGGCCGAGCAATCAGCCCCAGCATTTT	CASSFRGPSNQPQHF
TRBV11-3	-	TRBJ2-1	-	TGTGCCAGCAGCTTAGACAGCCTGAATCACAATGAGCAGTTCTTC	CASSLDSLNHNEQFF
TRBV5-6	-	TRBJ2-1	TRBD2	TGTGCCAGCAGCTTGGATCGTCTAGCGGATAATGAGCAGTTCTTC	CASSLDRLADNEQFF
TRBV7-9	once	TRBJ2-7	-	TGTGCCAGCAGCTTTGAGCCCCAGTCTAGGGAGCAGTACTTC	CASSFEPQSREQYF
TRBV6-4	-	TRBJ2-7	TRBD1	TGTGCCAGCAGTCCCGGACAGGGGAGCCCCTACGAGCAGTACTTC	CASSPGQGSPYEQYF
TRBV2	-	TRBJ2-5	-	TGTGCCAGCACGATCGGAGAGACCCAGTACTTC	CASTIGETQYF
TRBV6-6	-	TRBJ2-7	TRBD2	TGTGCCAGCACGACTAGCGGGGCGGGGGAGCAGTACTTC	CASTTSGAGEQYF
TRBV4-3	-	TRBJ2-4	-	TGCGCCAGCAGCCAAGTCCGTGACCCAAACATTCAGTACTTC	CASSQVRDPNIQYF
TRBV6-1	once	TRBJ2-7	-	TGTGCCAGCAGTGGATTGGGGGGGCCTACCTACGAGCAGTACTTC	CASSGLGGPTYEQYF
TRBV18	-	TRBJ2-7	-	TGTGCCAGCTCACCTGCGCGGGGAGGGGGTTACGAGCAGTACTTC	CASSPARGGGYEQYF
TRBV5-1	-	TRBJ2-7	TRBD1	TGCGCCAGCAGACCAGACAGGGAAGCCACAGGAGAGTACTTC	CASRPDREATGEYF
TRBV19	-	TRBJ2-2	-	TGTGCCAGTAGTATAGGGCTAGCGTCTATCACCGGGGAGCTGTTTTTT	CASSIGLASITGELFF
TRBV29-1	-	TRBJ2-5	TRBD1	TGCAGCGTACACAGGGGTCGAGAGACCCAGTACTTC	CSVHRGRETQYF
TRBV7-9	once	TRBJ2-7	-	TGTGCCAGCAGCTTAGATCGTTTAGAATACTTC	CASSLDRLEYF
TRBV5-6	many	TRBJ1-2	-	TGTGCCAGCAGCGCTTTAGGGGGGGCCTATGGCTACACCTTC	CASSALGGAYGYTF
TRBV11-2	-	TRBJ2-5	TRBD1	TGTGCCAGCAGACACAGGGGGCGCCTGGAGACCCAGTACTTC	CASRHRGRLETQYF
TRBV5-1	-	TRBJ2-7	TRBD2	TGCGCCAGCAGCCGTTTAGAGGGACTAGCGTACGAGCAGTACTTC	CASSRLEGLAYEQYF
TRBV5-1	-	TRBJ2-7	-	TGCGCCAGCAGCTTGGATCCCAGCTCCTACGAGCAGTACTTC	CASSLDPSSYEQYF
TRBV28	-	TRBJ1-6	-	TGTGCCAGCTCCACGGACTATGGAGAGTGGACCCTCCACTTT	CASSTDYGEWTLHF
TRBV5-6	-	TRBJ1-5	-	TGTGCCAGCAGCTTCCGAGTGGCAGGGGGCAATCAGCCCCAGCATTTT	CASSFRVAGGNQPQHF
TRBV9	-	TRBJ1-2	-	TGTGCCAGCAGCTCAACAGGGACATCCTATGGCTACACCTTC	CASSSTGTSYGYTF
TRBV2	-	TRBJ1-2	-	TGTGCCAGCAGCGTCTCTTCTGGCTACACCTTC	CASSVSSGYTF